This paragraph covers one T cell receptor beta chain sequence. The data derive from a study of blood T cell repertoires in COVID-19. Across the study: Samples taken during acute and convalescent COVID-19 were collected in the United States, Italy and Spain. PBMCs, B-cell-depleted T cells, or T cells were the source of the cDNA or gDNA that made up the material.

In the authors' methods: For nucleated cells, counts were estimated from reference gene primer amplification. The table came from immunoSEQ multiplex PCR; TCRdb's copy has only in-frame clones and leaves some out. The V and J calls and clone size were taken over from that table, and D and trimming were inferred from the DNA. Among about 140,000 clones listed, around 90% were seen once. In germline, CDR1 is SGHRS, CDR2 YFSETQ. The CDR3 consists of 13 residues. The V end lost 0 bases, the J end lost 8 bases, and 11 bases lay between the germline ends. V usage is TRBV5-1 and J usage is TRBJ1-2, with D hard to call. Material for sequencing was peripheral blood. This TCR came from a man between 65 and 85 years old with acute or convalescent COVID-19. The CDR3 DNA is TGCGCCAGCAGCTTGGATGGAGGAGCCGGCTACACCTTC. Its protein product is CASSLDGGAGYTF.